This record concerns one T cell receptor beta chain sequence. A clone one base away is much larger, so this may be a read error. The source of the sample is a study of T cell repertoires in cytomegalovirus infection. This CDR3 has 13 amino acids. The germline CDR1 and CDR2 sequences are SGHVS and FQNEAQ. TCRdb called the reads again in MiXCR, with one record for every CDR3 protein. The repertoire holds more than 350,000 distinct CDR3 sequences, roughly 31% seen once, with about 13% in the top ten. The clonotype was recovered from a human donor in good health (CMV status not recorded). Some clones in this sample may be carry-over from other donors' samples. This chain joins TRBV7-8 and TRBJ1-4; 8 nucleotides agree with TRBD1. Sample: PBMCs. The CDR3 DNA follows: TGTTCCAGCAGCGGACAGGGTAGTGAAAAACTGTTTTTT. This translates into CSSSGQGSEKLFF.